This note documents a single T cell receptor (beta chain) sequence. Its matching antigen is unknown. These data are taken from a study of a mutant IDH1 vaccine in newly diagnosed glioma. As for the study in general: Following radiotherapy alone, or alongside temozolomide cycles, vaccination was started after an interval of 4-6 weeks.

This table comes from immunoSEQ multiplex PCR, and its TCRdb copy is limited to in-frame clones, with some not included. Here the sample spans about 41,000 clones, about 79% being singletons. V was cut by 3 bases and J by 6 bases, with 13 bases left in between. Germline CDR1 and CDR2: SGHRS and YFSETQ. The CDR3 runs to 15 residues. Stated time point: week 23, last vaccination. Doses consisted of 300 ug of mutant IDH1 20-mer peptide each, paired with topical imiquimod. The chain is built from TRBV5-1 and TRBJ1-6, with TRBD1 as a possible D gene (6 bases). This clonotype was sampled from a woman in her forties with glioma. Some clones in this sample may be carry-over from other donors' samples. The sequencing here drew on PBMCs, taken from a glioma patient whose treatment included an IDH1 peptide vaccine. DNA for the CDR3: TGCGCCAGCAGCTCTGACGGACAGCCTAATTCACCCCTCCACTTT. This gives the protein CASSSDGQPNSPLHF.